This T cell receptor beta chain comes out of a study of blood T cells in healthy people across ages. Overall study context: Template switching retrieved approximately one barcoded beta molecule for each two T cells.

The V end was cut by 2 bases, the J end by 3 bases, with 16 bases between. This CDR3 is built from 17 residues. Germline assignment: CDR1 LGHNT and CDR2 FRNRAP. Through a sample-barcoded 5' primer and a J-beta primer mix, a second PCR was run for about 6 to 11 cycles. TCRdb re-analysed the 5' RACE reads in MiXCR, keeping a single row per CDR3 protein. Of about 760,000 distinct CDR3 sequences listed, approximately 25% are singletons. These data also featured in a second study, about T cells of mothers and their children.

The specimen was blood. The sequence derives from a boy between 10 and 17 years old in good health. V usage is TRBV12-5 and J usage is TRBJ1-4, with a tentative D call TRBD1 (5 bases). The CDR3 sequence: CASGLSPRGSANEKLFF. CDR3 bases: TGTGCTAGTGGTTTGTCTCCCCGGGGCAGCGCTAATGAAAAACTGTTTTTT. Based on the CDR3 plus reference TRBV12-5 and TRBJ1-4, the full variable domain is DARVTQTPRHKVTEMGQEVTMRCQPILGHNTVFWYRQTMMQGLELLAYFRNRAPLDDSGMPKDRFSAEMPDATLATLKIQPSEPRDSAVYFCASGLSPRGSANEKLFFGSGTQLSVL.